The 10 T cell receptor beta chains given below trace back to one sample, sequenced in a study of CD8 T cells in Susac syndrome. RNA amounts of roughly 0.5 to 1 ug underwent reverse transcription with random hexamers. TCRdb used MiXCR to reprocess the immunoSEQ multiplex PCR reads, holding one entry per CDR3 protein. The table includes about 200,000 distinct CDR3 sequences, 95% detected once. The sequenced sample consisted of CD4+ T cells from PBMCs. All receptors derive from a human donor with multiple sclerosis.

The chain has TRBV9 and TRBJ2-5, with D possibly matching TRBD2 (5 bases). From germline, CDR1 is SGDLS and CDR2 YYNGEE. V was clipped by 0 bases and J by 4 bases, with 13 bases between them. CDR3 size: 15 residues. CDR3 region: CASSVDGFGGETQYF. Here the CDR3 DNA reads TGTGCCAGCAGCGTAGACGGGTTTGGAGGAGAGACCCAGTACTTC.

This chain connects TRBV27 to TRBJ1-2; D may be TRBD1 (6 bases). The CDR3 length is 13 residues. Germline CDR1 and CDR2: MNHEY and SMNVEV (reference sequence). Trimming took off 7 bases at V and 2 bases at J, with 11 bases between the two ends. The CDR3 region is CASTGGLNYGYTF. As DNA, the CDR3 is TGTGCCAGCACCGGGGGGCTAAACTATGGCTACACCTTC.

The chain carries TRBV2 and TRBJ2-5; D ambiguous. The CDR3 spans 10 residues. With 4 bases removed from V and 6 bases from J, the gap between germline ends came to 3 bases. The germline gives CDR1 SNHLY, CDR2 FYNNEI. The CDR3 here is CASSVQTQYF. The CDR3, as DNA: TGTGCCAGCAGTGTTCAGACCCAGTACTTC.

The J gene is TRBJ2-7, the V gene TRBV3-1; D is perhaps TRBD1 (6 bases). Germline V gene sequence: CDR1 LGHDT, CDR2 YNNKEL (reference sequence). With 6 bases removed from V and 2 bases from J, the gap between germline ends came to 11 bases. CDR3 size: 13 residues. The CDR3 region is CASRGGQTYEQYF. CDR3 nucleotide sequence: TGTGCCAGCAGGGGCGGACAGACCTACGAGCAGTACTTC.

The rearrangement links TRBV29-1 to TRBJ2-2, with 10 positions matching TRBD1. Trimming took 5 bases from V and 3 from J; bases not matched to a gene: 3. The germline V gene has CDR1 SQVTM and CDR2 ANQGSEA. This CDR3 region has 14 residues. The CDR3 DNA reads as TGCAGCGTTTCCGGGACAGGGGACACCGGGGAGCTGTTTTTT. It is translated as CSVSGTGDTGELFF.

The chain uses TRBV29-1 and TRBJ2-5; D is ambiguous. The CDR3 sequence is 12 residues long. Trimming pared 5 bases from V and 7 bases from J, leaving 14 bases between. The V gene's germline CDR1 is SQVTM and CDR2 ANQGSEA. CDR3 bases: TGCAGCGTTCACATGGGGTTGCGGACCCAGTACTTC. Encoded protein: CSVHMGLRTQYF.

The chain couples TRBV27 to TRBJ2-4, with 10 bases lining up with TRBD2. With V trimmed by 6 bases and J by 0 bases, 5 bases remained unmatched. The CDR3 spans 16 residues. CDR1 and CDR2 (germline): MNHEY, SMNVEV (reference sequence). The CDR3 here is CASRLSGGLAKNIQYF. CDR3 sequence (DNA): TGTGCCAGCAGACTTAGCGGGGGGCTAGCCAAAAACATTCAGTACTTC.

The rearrangement links TRBV5-1 to TRBJ1-1; 9 bases align to TRBD1. Germline assignment: CDR1 SGHRS and CDR2 YFSETQ. The V segment lost 4 bases and the J segment 1 base; nucleotides outside the gene matches: 20. The CDR3 contains 20 residues. The CDR3 is CASSKPGQGVISSQNTEAFF. The CDR3 bases are TGCGCCAGCAGCAAACCGGGACAGGGAGTCATTTCGAGCCAGAACACTGAAGCTTTCTTT. The full variable domain, completed using reference TRBV5-1 and TRBJ1-1, is KAGVTQTPRYLIKTRGQQVTLSCSPISGHRSVSWYQQTPGQGLQFLFEYFSETQRNKGNFPGRFSGRQFSNSRSEMNVSTLELGDSALYLCASSKPGQGVISSQNTEAFFGQGTRLTVV.

This clonotype has only a few counts. The V and J genes are TRBV29-1 and TRBJ2-1, with 8 bases lining up with TRBD1. V lost 5 bases and J lost 7; bases outside the gene matches: 7. The CDR3 is 13 amino acids. Germline V CDR1 and CDR2: SQVTM, ANQGSEA. CDR3 region: CSVPTGGWNEQFF. Here the CDR3 DNA reads TGCAGCGTTCCAACAGGGGGATGGAATGAGCAGTTCTTC.

The V call is TRBV9, the J call TRBJ2-3, with D maybe TRBD2 (7 bases). V lost 4 bases and J lost 4, with 28 bases in between. CDR3 size: 19 residues. Looked up from germline, CDR1 is SGDLS and CDR2 is YYNGEE. Here the CDR3 reads CASSPKGLLRGARADTQYF. CDR3 in DNA: TGTGCCAGCAGCCCCAAGGGCCTCCTACGGGGGGCCAGGGCAGATACGCAGTATTTT.